The 24 T cell receptor beta chains below all came from one sample that was sequenced in a study of cytomegalovirus exposure and HLA in healthy donors. PCR involved 60 Vbeta and 13 Jbeta primers. Produced via immunoSEQ multiplex PCR; TCRdb's table is partial and in-frame only. The repertoire holds some 120,000 clones, with 80% as singletons. Sequences were obtained from PBMCs. These receptor sequences come from a male donor in good health and CMV-seronegative.

This sequence joins TRBV10-1 and TRBJ2-1; TRBD2 matches 11 bases. The ends lost 5 bases at V and 7 bases at J; junction bases unmatched: 4. In germline, CDR1 is WNHNN, CDR2 SYGVQD (reference sequence). CDR3 length equals 14 residues. CDR3 sequence reads: CASSPSGGKNEQFF. In DNA, the CDR3 is TGCGCCAGCAGTCCTAGCGGGGGGAAGAATGAGCAGTTCTTC.

V usage is TRBV6-5 and J usage is TRBJ1-2; D is uncertain. The V end lost 6 bases, the J end lost 5 bases, and 10 bases lay between the germline ends. CDR1 and CDR2 from the germline V gene are MNHEY and SVGAGI. The CDR3 consists of 12 residues. The CDR3 DNA is TGTGCCAGCAGAACAGAGGGATATGGCTACACCTTC. It translates to CASRTEGYGYTF.

The V gene is TRBV2, the J gene TRBJ2-7, with D perhaps matching TRBD1 (6 bases). The germline V gene has CDR1 SNHLY and CDR2 FYNNEI. There are 12 residues in the CDR3. The V and J ends lost 6 bases and 6 bases respectively, with 12 bases between them. The CDR3 DNA reads as TGTGCCAGCAGAGAAACAGGGACCGAGCAGTACTTC. Protein: CASRETGTEQYF. Together with reference TRBV2 and TRBJ2-7, the CDR3 gives the full variable domain: EPEVTQTPSHQVTQMGQEVILRCVPISNHLYFYWYRQILGQKVEFLVSFYNNEISEKSEIFDDQFSVERPDGSNFTLKIRSTKLEDSAMYFCASRETGTEQYFGPGTRLTVT.

The chain links TRBV30 to TRBJ2-1; weak D call: TRBD1 (7 bases). Trimming took off 0 bases at V and 4 bases at J, with 13 bases between the two ends. The CDR3 consists of 15 residues. Germline V gene lookup returns CDR1 GTSNPN and CDR2 SVGIG (reference sequence). The CDR3 nucleotides read TGTGCCTGGAGTGTACGGGGGACAGTATACAATGAGCAGTTCTTC. Translating it yields CAWSVRGTVYNEQFF.

This clone has just one count. This rearrangement joins TRBV4-1 to TRBJ2-1; the match to TRBD2 covers 8 bases. The trim removed 1 base at V and 2 bases at J, leaving 4 bases unmatched. The germline V gene has CDR1 MGHRA and CDR2 YSYEKL. This CDR3 has 16 residues. The chain's CDR3 is CASSQGASGPYNEQFF. CDR3 DNA sequence: TGCGCCAGCAGCCAAGGGGCTAGCGGGCCCTACAATGAGCAGTTCTTC.

This clone has a handful of counts. The gene calls are TRBV28 and TRBJ1-1; D remains unclear. CDR1 and CDR2 (germline): MDHEN, SYDVKM. V lost 2 bases and J 5 bases, leaving 12 bases between the germline ends. The CDR3 is made up of 14 amino acids. CDR3 protein: CASSLAGSVTEAFF. Here the CDR3 DNA reads TGTGCCAGCAGTTTAGCCGGGTCCGTTACTGAAGCTTTCTTT.

V usage is TRBV6-1 and J usage is TRBJ1-5; no definite D call. Germline loops: CDR1 MNHNS, CDR2 SASEGT. This CDR3 is built from 15 residues. Trimming left V 4 bases short and J 3 bases short, with 13 bases between. The CDR3 loop is CASSVGSGVNQPQHF. The CDR3 DNA sequence: TGTGCCAGCAGTGTGGGGTCCGGGGTCAATCAGCCCCAGCATTTT.

The chain combines TRBV18 with TRBJ2-7; the D is unclear. This CDR3 comprises 14 residues. Trimming took 2 bases from V and 2 from J, leaving 10 bases between them. Germline CDR1 KGHSH, CDR2 LQKENI. The CDR3 region has the DNA TGTGCCAGCTCACCATTCCGTGACACCTACGAGCAGTACTTC. Its protein is CASSPFRDTYEQYF.

The chain uses TRBV6-5 and TRBJ1-2; 8 bases map to TRBD1. CDR3 length: 15 amino acids. After removal of 0 bases from V and 3 bases from J, the junction contained 3 bases not matched to a gene. Looked up from germline, CDR1 is MNHEY and CDR2 is SVGAGI. The CDR3 sequence is CASSYSGQAYYGYTF. The CDR3 nucleotides are TGTGCCAGCAGTTACTCGGGACAGGCCTACTATGGCTACACCTTC.

The chain joins TRBV27 to TRBJ2-1; TRBD2 aligns across 7 bases. J gave up 10 bases and V 5 bases, and 17 bases lay outside the gene matches. This CDR3 spans 16 amino acids. Germline CDR1 MNHEY, CDR2 SMNVEV (reference sequence). The CDR3 coding sequence is TGTGCCAGCAGTCAGACCGGGACTACCCTATGGGGCGAGCAGTTCTTC. This codes for CASSQTGTTLWGEQFF.

The chain uses TRBV4-1 and TRBJ2-3; D not resolved. Trimming took off 3 bases at V and 2 bases at J, with 18 bases between the two ends. Germline loops: CDR1 MGHRA, CDR2 YSYEKL. The CDR3 runs 17 residues. The CDR3 region is CASSHPLPSRNTDTQYF. CDR3 DNA sequence: TGCGCCAGCAGCCATCCTCTCCCGTCCAGAAACACAGATACGCAGTATTTT.

The CDR3 DNA is TGTGCCAGTAGTATCGCGGGGGCGTTGGATGGCTACACCTTC. Its protein product is CASSIAGALDGYTF. The chain combines TRBV19 with TRBJ1-2; maybe TRBD1 (6 bases). Trimming pared 3 bases from V and 6 bases from J, leaving 14 bases between. The V gene's germline CDR1 is LNHDA and CDR2 SQIVND (reference sequence). The CDR3 length is 14 residues.

The chain combines TRBV7-2 with TRBJ1-1, with D possibly being TRBD1 (6 bases). Deletions cut 4 bases from V and 5 bases from J, with 8 bases between. Looked up from germline, CDR1 is SGHTA and CDR2 is FQGNSA. The CDR3 sequence is 12 residues long. The CDR3 DNA reads TGTGCCAGCAGCTCAGGGGTTACTGAAGCTTTCTTT. Translating gives CASSSGVTEAFF.

The chain joins TRBV28 to TRBJ1-2; 7 nucleotides line up with TRBD1. The CDR3 contains 14 residues. J was trimmed by 0 bases and V by 5 bases; bases with no gene match: 3. Per germline, CDR1 MDHEN and CDR2 SYDVKM. The CDR3 bases are TGTGCCAGCAGTCGGGACAGCCCTAACTATGGCTACACCTTC. This gives the protein CASSRDSPNYGYTF.

A few counts support this clone. The chain employs TRBV28 and TRBJ2-7; a possible D gene is TRBD2 (6 bases). CDR3 size: 14 residues. The V and J ends lost 5 bases and 2 bases respectively, with 13 bases between them. Germline V lookup: CDR1 MDHEN, CDR2 SYDVKM. The CDR3: CASSIGGTTYEQYF. CDR3 DNA: TGTGCCAGCAGTATTGGGGGGACGACCTACGAGCAGTACTTC.

The chain is built from TRBV6-1 and TRBJ1-2; no clear D gene. Between the trimmed V and J ends, which lost 3 bases and 5 bases, there was a span of 7 bases. This CDR3 is built from 12 residues. Germline V CDR1 and CDR2: MNHNS, SASEGT. For the CDR3, the DNA is TGTGCCAGCAGTGAGAACGGGTATGGCTACACCTTC. It is translated as CASSENGYGYTF.

The table lists this clone with a few counts. V is TRBV15 and J is TRBJ2-1; 11 bases are shared with TRBD2. The CDR3 is 20 residues long. The germline gives CDR1 LNHNV, CDR2 YYDKDF (reference sequence). The V gene end was trimmed by 1 base and the J gene end by 4 bases; junction bases not matched to a gene: 15. CDR3 protein: CATSRGFGTSGSLRYNEQFF. In DNA, the CDR3 is TGTGCCACCAGCAGAGGATTCGGGACTAGCGGTTCTTTGAGATACAATGAGCAGTTCTTC.

The V and J genes are TRBV4-1 and TRBJ2-1; 11 bases match TRBD2. V dropped 3 bases and J dropped 3; count of bases not matched to a gene: 4. This CDR3 spans 16 amino acids. Germline loops: CDR1 MGHRA, CDR2 YSYEKL. As DNA, the CDR3 is TGCGCCAGCAGCCACCAGACTAGCGGGAACTACAATGAGCAGTTCTTC. Its protein product is CASSHQTSGNYNEQFF.

The CDR3 is CAISRDRDQPQHF. CDR3 coding DNA: TGTGCCATCAGTCGGGACAGGGATCAGCCCCAGCATTTT. The V and J genes are TRBV10-3 and TRBJ1-5, with 9 bases identical to TRBD1. There are 13 residues in the CDR3. Germline CDR1 is ENHRY and CDR2 is SYGVKD. Losses at the gene ends were 5 bases for V and 5 bases for J; bases not matched to a gene: 1.

V and J are TRBV7-3 and TRBJ1-1, with 8 positions matching TRBD1. CDR1 is SGHTA, CDR2 FQGTGA, per germline. V shed 4 bases, J shed 3 bases, and the junction held 4 bases outside the gene matches. The CDR3 totals 14 residues. In nucleotides, the CDR3 is TGTGCCAGCAGCTCCCAGGGGGCGGACACTGAAGCTTTCTTT. It is translated as CASSSQGADTEAFF.

The J gene is TRBJ2-7, the V gene TRBV28, with D perhaps matching TRBD1 (7 bases). V was clipped by 3 bases and J by 5 bases, with 20 bases between them. This CDR3 has 16 residues. The germline V gene encodes CDR1 MDHEN and CDR2 SYDVKM. The DNA of the CDR3 is TGTGCCAGCAGTTTGTCTCGGGCAGGAGGGGGCCACGAGCAGTACTTC. It encodes CASSLSRAGGGHEQYF.

The chain employs TRBV18 and TRBJ1-2; D may be TRBD1 (6 bases). Trimming removed 2 bases from V and 10 bases from J, with 14 bases in between. This CDR3 is built from 13 residues. Per germline, CDR1 KGHSH and CDR2 LQKENI. CDR3 in amino acids: CASSPSRDTDYTF. CDR3 sequence (DNA): TGTGCCAGCTCACCAAGTCGGGACACGGACTACACCTTC.

The DNA for the CDR3 is TGTGCCAGCAGCGCACTAGCGGGAGAGGGCGAGCAGTACTTC. Translating it yields CASSALAGEGEQYF. This chain joins TRBV9 and TRBJ2-7, with 11 positions matching TRBD2. The germline V gene has CDR1 SGDLS and CDR2 YYNGEE. J gave up 6 bases and V 3 bases, and 5 bases lay outside the gene matches. The CDR3 has 14 amino acids.

This clone was seen a single time. The V and J genes are TRBV7-9 and TRBJ2-7; 11 bases are a match to TRBD2. CDR1 and CDR2 from the germline V gene are SEHNR and FQNEAQ (reference sequence). After removal of 0 bases from V and 4 bases from J, the junction contained 5 bases not matched to a gene. The CDR3 extends over 16 amino acids. DNA for the CDR3: TGTGCCAGCAGCTTAGCACTAGCGGGAGTAACATACGAGCAGTACTTC. This encodes CASSLALAGVTYEQYF.